Below are 5 T cell receptor beta chains sequenced from a single sample in a study of glioma-infiltrating T cells after dendritic cell vaccination. Measured with immunoSEQ multiplex PCR; TCRdb has only the in-frame clones, and not every one. The data contain tens of thousands of clones, 85% to 90% of them singletons. The source material was blood, sampled before dendritic cell vaccination. These TCRs come from a human donor with glioblastoma.

The chain couples TRBV19 to TRBJ1-5, with D possibly TRBD1 on 6 matching bases. Germline lookup yields CDR1 LNHDA and CDR2 SQIVND (reference sequence). Trimming removed 3 bases at V and 5 bases at J, with 20 bases between. The CDR3 spans 17 residues. CDR3 bases: TGTGCCAGTAGTATCCCCCCCGGGACACCAAGTCATCAGCCCCAGCATTTT. As protein: CASSIPPGTPSHQPQHF.

The gene calls are TRBV5-4 and TRBJ1-3; D gene uncertain. The germline V gene encodes CDR1 SGHNT and CDR2 YYREEE (reference sequence). V lost 4 bases to trimming and J lost 0 bases, with 20 bases between them. This CDR3 has 18 amino acids. CDR3 sequence (DNA): TGTGCCAGCAGCCTCTACCGCGGAGGGAAGGACTCTGGAAACACCATATATTTT. This codes for CASSLYRGGKDSGNTIYF.

CDR3 region: CASSLGSGGNQPQHF. The CDR3 nucleotides read TGTGCCAGCAGCTTAGGGTCAGGGGGCAATCAGCCCCAGCATTTT. V and J are TRBV11-2 and TRBJ1-5; a possible D gene is TRBD1 (6 bases). Germline CDR1 SGHAT, CDR2 FQNNGV. The ends were cut back, 1 base at V and 2 bases at J, with 9 bases in the middle. This CDR3 is built from 15 residues.

The chain joins TRBV5-8 to TRBJ1-5; D not resolved. Deletions cut 0 bases from V and 0 bases from J, with 7 bases between. Germline V gives CDR1 SGHTS, CDR2 YDEGEE. This CDR3 region has 15 residues. CDR3 amino acids: CASSLGGFSNQPQHF. The DNA for the CDR3 is TGTGCCAGCAGCTTGGGAGGGTTTAGCAATCAGCCCCAGCATTTT.

The chain is built from TRBV5-1 and TRBJ2-5, with TRBD1 matching over 10 bases. Germline values: CDR1 SGHRS, CDR2 YFSETQ. The CDR3 has 16 residues. V trimming: 3 bases; J trimming: 1 base; junction bases outside the gene matches: 6. CDR3 protein: CASSSLTGGTQETQYF. DNA for the CDR3: TGCGCCAGCAGCTCCCTGACAGGGGGCACCCAAGAGACCCAGTACTTC.